These T cell receptor beta chains were read from a single sample in a study of Ad26.COV2.S vaccination and SARS-CoV-2 variants. The protocol was immunoSEQ multiplex PCR, while the TCRdb copy is restricted to in-frame clones and leaves out a portion. The data show 350,000 to 500,000 clones, around 90% seen once. Source: peripheral blood, taken in a trial of Ad26.COV2.S vaccine versus placebo. The receptor set was obtained from a person aged 18-60 years who received the Ad26.COV2.S COVID-19 vaccine or a placebo. Each CDR3 is given with its conserved first and last residue. The order of the fields is D gene, V gene, J gene, clone size, CDR3 DNA, CDR3 protein. D genes are given only for firm matches. Part of the rows lack a size; the others show once, few, many or a class for expanded clones.

>.|TRBV7-2|TRBJ2-3|.
TGTGCCAGCAGCTACCGTGGACAGCGCACAGATACGCAGTATTTT
CASSYRGQRTDTQYF
>TRBD2|TRBV5-5|TRBJ2-1|.
TGTGCCAGCAGCTTGATACTAGCGGGAGGGCCTGGATACAATGAGCAGTTCTTC
CASSLILAGGPGYNEQFF
>TRBD1|TRBV12-3/TRBV12-4|TRBJ1-1|.
TGTGCGACAGGGCTGACAAACACTGAAGCTTTCTTT
CATGLTNTEAFF
>TRBD2|TRBV28|TRBJ2-1|.
TGTGCCAGCAGTTTAGGGACTAGCGGTCGCAATGAGCAGTTCTTC
CASSLGTSGRNEQFF
>TRBD2|TRBV7-2|TRBJ2-7|.
TGTGCCAGCAGCTCCACGAGGACTAGCGGGAGGACCCAAGCCTACGAGCAGTACTTC
CASSSTRTSGRTQAYEQYF
>.|TRBV4-1|TRBJ1-2|.
TGCGCCAGCAGCCAAGATCTGGGGACCTCTTATGGCTACACCTTC
CASSQDLGTSYGYTF
>.|TRBV6-2/TRBV6-3|TRBJ1-5|once
TGTGCCAGCAGTTACTCGAGTGGGGGTAGAGACAATCAGCCCCAGCATTTT
CASSYSSGGRDNQPQHF
>TRBD2|TRBV13|TRBJ2-7|.
TGTGCCAGCAGCCCTAGCGGGAGGCCCTACGAGCAGTACTTC
CASSPSGRPYEQYF
>.|TRBV10-2|TRBJ1-2|.
TGCGCCAGCAGTGAGCCGGGGGCGGATAACTATGGCTACACCTTC
CASSEPGADNYGYTF
>.|TRBV2|TRBJ2-3|once
TGTGCCAGCAGTGGGCGAGGGACCAGCACAGATACGCAGTATTTT
CASSGRGTSTDTQYF
>.|TRBV30|TRBJ2-5|.
TGTGCCTGGAGAAAACCGGGGCCCCAAGAGACCCAGTACTTC
CAWRKPGPQETQYF
>TRBD2|TRBV5-1|TRBJ2-1|.
TGCGCCAGCAGCGCCGGACTAGCGGGAGTAGGGTACAATGAGCAGTTCTTC
CASSAGLAGVGYNEQFF
>.|TRBV6-5|TRBJ2-1|.
TGTGCCAGCAGTTACGCCCTACGGAGGAATGAGCAGTTCTTC
CASSYALRRNEQFF
>TRBD1|TRBV27|TRBJ1-3|.
TGTGCCAGCAGTGAGCTGGGACAGGGGTCTGGAAACACCATATATTTT
CASSELGQGSGNTIYF
>.|TRBV7-2|TRBJ1-6|.
TGTGCCAGCAGAGCGGACTCCTATAATTCACCCCTCCACTTT
CASRADSYNSPLHF
>TRBD1|TRBV28|TRBJ1-1|.
TGTGCCAGCAGGCCGGGAGACAGGGTGAACACTGAAGCTTTCTTT
CASRPGDRVNTEAFF
>.|TRBV5-5|TRBJ2-2|few
TGTGCCAGCAGCTTAGGAGACGGGGAGCTGTTTTTT
CASSLGDGELFF
>.|TRBV18|TRBJ2-1|.
TGTGCCAGCTCACACGGACGGACGTACAATGAGCAGTTCTTC
CASSHGRTYNEQFF
>.|TRBV7-9|TRBJ1-6|.
TGTGCCAGCAGCTTCGCAGATTCCTATAATTCACCCCTCCACTTT
CASSFADSYNSPLHF
>TRBD1|TRBV15|TRBJ1-4|.
TGTGCCACCAGCCGCTCTGGACAGGAAAATGAAAAACTGTTTTTT
CATSRSGQENEKLFF